The T cell receptor (beta chain) under discussion was sequenced for a study of blood T cell repertoires in COVID-19. CDR3 length: 16 amino acids. Germline V gene lookup returns CDR1 MNHEY and CDR2 SMNVEV (reference sequence). V lost 3 bases, J lost 3 bases, and 8 bases stayed unmatched. As handled by the study authors: It was from reference gene primer amplification that nucleated cell counts were estimated. Sequencing was performed with immunoSEQ multiplex PCR; in TCRdb, only in-frame clones are kept and a portion is missing. That table gives V, J and clone size, and the DNA gave D and trimming. The table includes about 97,000 clones, over 80% detected once.

The specimen sequenced was peripheral blood. The genes are TRBV27 and TRBJ2-7; 10 bases are a match to TRBD1. This clonotype was sampled from a middle-aged man with active COVID-19. The CDR3 region has the DNA TGTGCCAGCAGTTTGGACCTACGGACAGGGGGCTACGAGCAGTACTTC. It is translated as CASSLDLRTGGYEQYF.